The rows below give T cell receptor beta chains drawn from one sample of a study of T-cell reconstitution after alpha-beta-depleted transplantation in children. TCRdb analysed the PCR reads with MiXCR anew, one entry per CDR3 protein. The table shows roughly 570,000 distinct CDR3 sequences, with 20% to 30% occurring only once. The starting material was PBMCs, obtained before TCRalphabeta/CD19-depleted stem cell transplant. These receptors originate from a boy less than two years old with Wiskott-Aldrich syndrome, due to receive a stem cell transplant. Each CDR3 is given with its conserved first and last residue. D genes are given only for firm matches. Clone size is shown for a subset of rows, as once, few, many or a class of expanded clone.

>NA|few|TRBV15|TRBJ2-2
CATSPQNTGELFF
TGTGCCACCAGCCCTCAGAACACCGGGGAGCTGTTTTTT
>NA|few|TRBV5-1|TRBJ1-1
CASSAQDSPGAFF
TGCGCCAGCAGCGCCCAGGACAGCCCGGGAGCTTTCTTT
>TRBD2|NA|TRBV5-4|TRBJ2-7
CASSRSGREGSYEQYF
TGTGCCAGCAGCCGAAGCGGGCGGGAGGGCTCCTACGAGCAGTACTTC
>TRBD2|NA|TRBV7-2|TRBJ2-1
CASSFILSGSQFF
TGTGCCAGCAGCTTTATTCTTAGCGGGAGTCAGTTCTTC
>NA|few|TRBV5-1|TRBJ2-1
CASRHRVIDNEQFF
TGCGCCAGCAGACACCGGGTCATAGACAATGAGCAGTTCTTC
>NA|few|TRBV5-1|TRBJ2-1
CASSLAIPGFYEQFF
TGCGCCAGCAGCTTGGCCATTCCCGGGTTCTATGAGCAGTTCTTC
>NA|NA|TRBV20-1|TRBJ2-1
CSARDPIFSDSEQFF
TGCAGTGCTAGAGATCCCATATTTAGCGATTCTGAGCAGTTCTTC
>TRBD2|NA|TRBV20-1|TRBJ2-7
CSATRLAGASEQYF
TGCAGTGCTACGAGACTAGCGGGAGCTTCCGAGCAGTACTTC
>TRBD2|NA|TRBV7-2|TRBJ2-3
CASSLRSLAGSTDTQYF
TGTGCCAGCAGCTTAAGGTCCCTAGCGGGAAGTACAGATACGCAGTATTTT
>NA|NA|TRBV7-9|TRBJ1-1
CASSLVQTEAFF
TGTGCCAGCAGCTTAGTGCAGACTGAAGCTTTCTTT
>TRBD2|NA|TRBV5-1|TRBJ2-2
CASSLELAVLTGELFF
TGCGCCAGCAGCTTGGAACTAGCGGTCCTCACCGGGGAGCTGTTTTTT
>NA|few|TRBV4-1|TRBJ2-7
CASSQGKGAKGLDGKQYF
TGCGCCAGCAGCCAAGGGAAGGGGGCGAAGGGACTAGATGGAAAGCAGTACTTC
>NA|few|TRBV7-8|TRBJ2-7
CASSFSNDEQYF
TGTGCCAGCAGCTTTTCGAACGACGAGCAGTACTTC
>TRBD2|NA|TRBV4-2|TRBJ2-7
CASSRDRTSGRGSYEQYF
TGTGCCAGCAGCCGCGACCGGACTAGCGGGAGAGGTTCCTACGAGCAGTACTTC
>TRBD2|NA|TRBV29-1|TRBJ2-4
CSASRGGDSSKNIQYF
TGCAGCGCATCCCGCGGGGGAGACAGCAGCAAAAACATTCAGTACTTC
>NA|few|TRBV9|TRBJ2-3
CASSVGPEPHTDTQYF
TGTGCCAGCAGCGTAGGTCCGGAGCCGCACACAGATACGCAGTATTTT
>TRBD2|NA|TRBV12-3/TRBV12-4|TRBJ2-1
CASSPPPSGRFNEQFF
TGTGCCAGCAGTCCCCCTCCTAGCGGGAGGTTCAATGAGCAGTTCTTC
>NA|NA|TRBV7-7|TRBJ2-5
CASSLVGASQETQYF
TGTGCCAGCAGCTTAGTAGGAGCATCTCAAGAGACCCAGTACTTC
>NA|NA|TRBV29-1|TRBJ2-1
CSVEDGRQFF
TGCAGCGTTGAAGATGGGCGTCAGTTCTTC
>NA|NA|TRBV5-1|TRBJ1-1
CASSFGVESTEAFF
TGCGCCAGCAGCTTCGGGGTCGAGAGCACTGAAGCTTTCTTT
>TRBD2|few|TRBV7-9|TRBJ2-7
CASSLTGGSLGEQYF
TGTGCCAGCAGCTTAACGGGGGGAAGTTTAGGCGAGCAGTACTTC
>NA|few|TRBV10-3|TRBJ1-1
CAISESKVKNTEAFF
TGTGCCATCAGTGAGTCGAAGGTAAAGAACACTGAAGCTTTCTTT
>TRBD2|few|TRBV6-1|TRBJ2-1
CASSRTSATTGYNEQFF
TGTGCCAGCAGCCGGACTAGCGCGACCACAGGCTACAATGAGCAGTTCTTC
>TRBD1|few|TRBV10-3|TRBJ2-7
CAISTTGARYEQYF
TGTGCCATCAGTACGACAGGGGCGAGATACGAGCAGTACTTC